Shown below are 20 T cell receptor beta chains from a single sample sequenced in a study of glioma-infiltrating T cells. TCR alpha and beta CDR3 regions were amplified from RNA using iRepertoire nested multiplex PCR. TCRdb re-called the multiplex PCR reads with MiXCR, one entry per CDR3 protein. Of more than 300,000 distinct CDR3 sequences listed, about two fifths are singletons. What was sequenced was glioma tissue, nonneoplastic brain tissue, or PBMCs (not recorded which). These receptor sequences come from a human donor with low-grade glioma or glioblastoma, undergoing nonglioma brain surgery, or in good health (not recorded which).

This clonotype was recorded many times. This rearrangement joins TRBV27 to TRBJ1-1; unclear D gene. The CDR3 totals 13 residues. Germline V gene lookup returns CDR1 MNHEY and CDR2 SMNVEV (reference sequence). The germline V and J ends were trimmed by 5 bases and 1 base, with 8 bases remaining between them. The CDR3: CASSIGANTEAFF. CDR3 sequence (DNA): TGTGCCAGCAGTATCGGAGCGAACACTGAAGCTTTCTTT.

This chain connects TRBV7-6 to TRBJ1-3; no clear D. The CDR3 extends over 12 amino acids. CDR1 and CDR2 from the germline V gene are SGHVS and FNYEAQ. V lost 4 bases, J lost 8 bases, and 9 bases lay in between. This chain's CDR3 is CASSSSWDTIYF. The CDR3 nucleotides read TGTGCCAGCAGCTCGTCCTGGGACACCATATATTTT.

In this sample, this clonotype turned up once. J is TRBJ2-2 and V is TRBV28; D tentatively fits TRBD1 or TRBD2 (6 bases each). V was cut by 6 bases and J by 6 bases, with 14 bases left in between. The CDR3 is made up of 14 amino acids. In germline, CDR1 is MDHEN, CDR2 SYDVKM. The chain's CDR3 is CASSLMGGSGELFF. Written as DNA, the CDR3 is TGTGCCAGCAGCTTGATGGGGGGCTCCGGGGAGCTGTTTTTT. Combining the CDR3 with reference TRBV28 and TRBJ2-2 gives the whole variable domain DVKVTQSSRYLVKRTGEKVFLECVQDMDHENMFWYRQDPGLGLRLIYFSYDVKMKEKGDIPEGYSVSREKKERFSLILESASTNQTSMYLCASSLMGGSGELFFGEGSRLTVL.

The table lists this clonotype with a count of one. Given a much more abundant clone one base away, this may be a read error. This chain connects TRBV20-1 to TRBJ2-1, with TRBD2 identical over 9 bases. Per the germline V gene, CDR1 is DFQATT and CDR2 is SNEGSKA (reference sequence). This CDR3 region has 15 residues. CDR3 bases: TGCAGTGCTAGTAGCGGGAGAGGCTGGGGTAATGAGAAGTTCTTC. It is translated as CSASSGRGWGNEKFF.

A remark on this clonotype: A much larger clone sits a single nucleotide away, making a read error possible. The chain recombines TRBV6-6 with TRBJ2-3, with D possibly matching TRBD2 (5 bases). The CDR3 has 16 amino acids. Germline V gives CDR1 MNHNY, CDR2 SVGAGI (reference sequence). CDR3 DNA: TGTGCCAGCAGTTACTTCCTAGCTGTCGACGTAGATACGCGGTATTTT. Amino acids: CASSYFLAVDVDTRYF.

This clonotype was detected many times. The chain carries TRBV6-2 or TRBV6-3 and TRBJ1-6, with D perhaps TRBD1 (5 bases). Germline V CDR1 and CDR2: MNHEY, SVGEGT. This CDR3 region has 13 residues. The ends were cut back, 10 bases at V and 7 bases at J, with 14 bases in the middle. Here the CDR3 reads CAMSTRVNSPLHF. In DNA form, the CDR3 reads TGTGCCATGTCGACCAGGGTGAATTCACCCCTCCACTTT.

The chain has TRBV6-2 or TRBV6-3 and TRBJ1-4, with D maybe TRBD1 (5 bases). With 6 bases removed from V and 2 bases from J, the gap between germline ends came to 19 bases. CDR3 length equals 17 residues. Germline V lookup: CDR1 MNHEY, CDR2 SVGEGT. The CDR3 sequence: CASSHGAGKQTNEKLFF. The CDR3 coding sequence is TGTGCCAGCAGCCACGGGGCAGGGAAGCAGACTAATGAAAAACTGTTTTTT.

The table lists this clonotype with many counts. The V and J genes are TRBV10-3 and TRBJ1-3, with D uncertain. The CDR3 has 14 residues. CDR1 is ENHRY and CDR2 is SYGVKD in the germline V gene. Trimming pared 2 bases from V and 8 bases from J, leaving 13 bases between. CDR3 DNA sequence: TGTGCCATCAGTGAGGCTCACCTTGAGGACACCATATATTTT. This gives the protein CAISEAHLEDTIYF.

This sequence joins TRBV12-3 or TRBV12-4 and TRBJ1-2; D ambiguous. The CDR3 sequence is 10 residues long. V lost 8 bases and J lost 5, with 6 bases in between. The chain's CDR3 is CASRGYGYTF. As DNA, the CDR3 is TGTGCCAGCCGGGGATATGGCTACACCTTC.

The chain couples TRBV2 to TRBJ1-4; D not resolved. Germline assignment: CDR1 SNHLY and CDR2 FYNNEI. The CDR3 sequence is 12 residues long. V lost 2 bases and J lost 11, with 9 bases in between. CDR3 protein: CASSESGWKLFF. In DNA form, the CDR3 reads TGTGCCAGCAGTGAATCAGGATGGAAACTGTTTTTT.

The chain links TRBV10-3 to TRBJ1-2; perhaps TRBD1 as D (6 bases). V lost 5 bases and J 1 base, leaving 17 bases between the germline ends. This CDR3 has 16 residues. The V gene's germline CDR1 is ENHRY and CDR2 SYGVKD. CDR3 loop: CAISKYETGLNYGYTF. CDR3 nucleotide sequence: TGTGCCATCAGTAAGTACGAGACAGGACTTAACTATGGCTACACCTTC.

Note on this clonotype: Just one base apart from a much larger clone, this may be a read error. The DNA of the CDR3 is TGTGCCAGCAGCCAAGAAGTTCCAGATACGCAGTATTTT. This codes for CASSQEVPDTQYF. The V and J genes are TRBV3-1 and TRBJ2-3; D not resolved. CDR1 is LGHDT and CDR2 is YNNKEL in the germline V gene (reference sequence). Trimming removed 0 bases at V and 4 bases at J, with 5 bases between. The CDR3 contains 13 residues.

A word on this clonotype: This clone may be a read error of a much larger clone one base away. The chain carries TRBV25-1 and TRBJ1-1, with 9 nucleotides matching TRBD1. CDR1 MGHDK and CDR2 SYGVNS come from the germline V gene. The trim removed 3 bases at V and 9 bases at J, leaving 11 bases unmatched. This CDR3 contains 15 residues. CDR3: CASSDPRQGGTKAFF. CDR3 bases: TGTGCCAGCAGTGACCCTAGACAGGGGGGGACTAAAGCTTTCTTT.

The chain has TRBV10-2 and TRBJ2-3, with D uncertain. The CDR3 covers 14 residues. V shed 7 bases and J shed 3 bases, with 14 bases lying between them. The V gene's germline CDR1 is WSHSY and CDR2 SAAADI. The CDR3 sequence is CASNPDLRTDTQYF. Here the CDR3 DNA reads TGCGCCAGCAATCCGGACCTCCGGACAGATACGCAGTATTTT.

The chain uses TRBV28 and TRBJ1-1; no firm D call. Trimming left V 6 bases short and J 0 bases short, with 20 bases between. CDR3 size: 17 residues. The germline gives CDR1 MDHEN, CDR2 SYDVKM. CDR3 nucleotide sequence: TGTGCCAGCAGCTTGGTGAGACCCAAAGGCATGAACACTGAAGCTTTCTTT. Translation: CASSLVRPKGMNTEAFF.

This clonotype was detected many times. The V gene is TRBV6-1, the J gene TRBJ2-5; TRBD2 agrees at 12 bases. The CDR3 has 16 residues. With 6 bases clipped from V and 0 bases from J, the junction kept 5 bases outside the gene matches. In germline, CDR1 is MNHNS, CDR2 SASEGT. The CDR3 DNA sequence: TGTGCCAGCAGAGTTCTAGCGGGAGGGAACCAAGAGACCCAGTACTTC. Its protein is CASRVLAGGNQETQYF.

Only a few counts were recorded for this clonotype. This chain joins TRBV29-1 and TRBJ1-1, with D tentatively TRBD1 (5 bases). Trimming shortened V by 4 bases and J by 4 bases, and 13 bases separated the two germline ends. The germline CDR1 and CDR2 sequences are SQVTM and ANQGSEA. CDR3 length: 13 residues. This CDR3 reads CSVVRGSGTEAFF. In nucleotides, the CDR3 is TGCAGCGTTGTTCGGGGGTCGGGCACTGAAGCTTTCTTT.

The chain uses TRBV4-1 and TRBJ2-7; 9 bases align to TRBD2. J lost 5 bases, V lost 0 bases, and 8 bases had no gene match. CDR1 and CDR2 from the germline V gene are MGHRA and YSYEKL. This CDR3 spans 16 amino acids. CDR3 protein: CASSQDGRLAVDEQYF. The DNA for the CDR3 is TGCGCCAGCAGCCAAGACGGGCGACTAGCGGTCGACGAGCAGTACTTC.

Remarks on this clonotype: This may be a read error: a much more frequent sequence differs by one nucleotide. V gene TRBV6-6 combines with J gene TRBJ1-1; D remains ambiguous. Between the trimmed V and J ends, which lost 2 bases and 6 bases, there was a span of 10 bases. CDR3 size: 13 residues. The germline gives CDR1 MNHNY, CDR2 SVGAGI (reference sequence). CDR3 sequence reads: CASSYAVNSEAFF. CDR3 DNA sequence: TGTGCCAGCAGTTACGCCGTCAATTCTGAAGCTTTCTTT.

This clonotype has just a few counts. The gene calls are TRBV20-1 and TRBJ1-5; 11 bases are a match to TRBD1. This CDR3 contains 14 residues. The V gene end was trimmed by 8 bases and the J gene end by 6 bases; junction bases not matched to a gene: 9. CDR1 is DFQATT, CDR2 SNEGSKA, per germline (reference sequence). CDR3 nucleotide sequence: TGCAGTCTCGCCGGGGGACAGGGGGGTCAGCCCCAGCATTTT. Translated, it gives CSLAGGQGGQPQHF.